This T cell receptor beta chain was profiled in a study of T cell responses to AZD1222 COVID-19 vaccine (dated by TCRdb to about 2021). Study-level background: AZD1222 recipients with second doses at about 4 weeks or about 12 weeks were pooled, because spike-specific TCR depth and breadth did not differ between schedules. Enrollment into the trials was organized by age into subgroups of 18-55, 56-69 and 70-plus years, and those subgroups contained approximately 150, 30 and 60 TCR-sequenced participants, respectively. TCR sequencing covered over 230 trial participants: around 210 given two doses of AZD1222 and approximately 25 given two doses of MenACWY control vaccine.

Study-wide findings and limitations: Participants were mostly white British and included more females than males, and it was suggested by the authors that clonal diversity may have been underestimated. In the small 56-69-year group, the increase in depth fell short of significance, most likely because of low power. The vaccine-associated CD4 TCRs covered the entire spike protein, and the dominant responses fell in regions 160-218 and 743-854. Nearly half of unique spike-specific TCRs reportedly recognized epitopes outside regions mutated in the B.1.351 and B.1.1.7 variants. Spike-specific TCR breadth and depth rose significantly after two AZD1222 doses compared with day 0 and with MenACWY recipients. Conclusions about previously exposed vaccinees are limited because only a handful of AZD1222 recipients were SARS-CoV-2 seropositive at baseline. Because no samples from the day 14 peak response were available, repertoires could be characterized only after the peak T cell response.

The CDR3 regions of human TCRbeta chains were subjected to immunosequencing. The authors processed their data as follows. TCRs in the repertoires were compared against a reference library of SARS-CoV-2-specific TCRs that had been generated with the MIRA antigen-specificity platform. Breadth meant the fraction of unique TCRs that were SARS-CoV-2-associated, whereas depth meant the fraction of total T cells that were SARS-CoV-2-associated. Using the MIRA data, each spike-specific TCR was mapped to the spike region that the TCR reacts to and placed in a CD4 or CD8 class. Log10-transformed breadth and depth values were compared by one-way ANOVA with Sidak's multiple comparisons tests. TCRdb retrieved this table from immuneACCESS and kept in-frame rearrangements only. Not all clones are present; in checked studies, unresolved V genes account for under half, and no reason is known for the remainder. The V and J calls and clone size come from that table; D and trimming were worked out from the DNA. This sample has over 85,000 clones in its table, and roughly 90% of those were observed once. Jointly, the top ten make up roughly 1.5% of the sample.

Details on this clone: Its antigen is still unknown. Base qualities are not at hand, and no much larger clone is one base apart.

The CDR3 runs 11 amino acids, cysteine and phenylalanine included. The CDR3 DNA has 33 bases and is translated from base 1. The germline ends are 8 bases apart after V is trimmed by 7 bases and J by 4 bases. According to the germline V gene, CDR1 reads SGHRS and CDR2 reads YFSETQ. The sample's time point label is to be understood as: baseline before first vaccination. The vaccinee samples were drawn from two UK trials, COV001 and COV002, one of which was a single-blind randomized controlled phase 2/3 trial testing AZD1222 (ChAdOx1 nCoV-19) in healthy adults. For TCRbeta chain sequencing, PBMC samples were collected from trial participants at day 0 and at day 28 after the second dose.

The V gene is TRBV5-1 and the J gene is TRBJ1-2; the D gene remains uncertain. Sequencing used peripheral blood, obtained on day 0 of AZD1222 vaccination. The TCR was taken from an adult in good health. This receptor carries the CDR3 CASDTGYGYTF. The DNA sequence is as follows: TGCGCCAGCGATACGGGCTATGGCTACACCTTC.